What follows is one T cell receptor beta chain and its context. The sample comes from a study of blood T cell repertoires in COVID-19. The wider study: From T cells, B-cell-depleted T cells, or PBMCs came the material, which was cDNA or gDNA.

Deletions cut 5 bases from V and 4 bases from J, with 12 bases between. The CDR3 length is 13 residues. CDR1 and CDR2 (germline): SGHDT, YYEEEE. Assay used: immunoSEQ multiplex PCR; TCRdb lists only in-frame clones, some missing. In the table there are under 250,000 clones, 85% to 90% of which are singletons. All enrollees were about 18 to 89 years old and from roughly 26 US areas. Donors in Cohort 3 counted as recovered after two negative PCRs, clearance, or symptom resolution. Sequencing input: PBMCs or T cells enriched from blood (not recorded which). The TCR originated in a man aged 35 to 55 who had recovered from COVID-19. The V gene is TRBV5-6, the J gene TRBJ2-5; D might be TRBD2 (7 bases). The CDR3 loop is CASRRGGGETQYF. In DNA, the CDR3 is TGTGCCAGCAGACGCGGGGGCGGAGAGACCCAGTACTTC.